This T cell receptor beta chain was sequenced during a study of Ad26.COV2.S vaccination and SARS-CoV-2 variants. Study summary: In the study, Ad26.COV2.S was injected intramuscularly once, or twice 56 days apart.

Treatment denoted: about 20 received Ad26.COV2.S at low or high dose, single or two shots; about 5 received placebo; per-sample allocation not given. The investigators took samples on day 63 after the first vaccine or placebo injection. Adults aged 18-55 years in Boston included the donor. TCRdb's copy holds only in-frame clones and misses some; the assay was immunoSEQ multiplex PCR. The profile shows 380,000 or so clones, 86% of them singletons. Findings and limits, study-wide: The analyses of TCR breadth and depth may have understated the size of total T cell responses. Comparability of non-spike TCR breadth was observed across vaccine and placebo recipients.

The sample holds one count of this clone. The target antigen is unknown. The CDR3 is made up of 14 amino acids. V lost 5 bases and J 5 bases, leaving 13 bases between the germline ends. Germline loops: CDR1 SGHTA, CDR2 FQGNSA. The source material was peripheral blood, sampled in a trial of Ad26.COV2.S vaccine versus placebo. The rearrangement uses TRBV7-2 and TRBJ2-1, with D hard to call. The sequence was obtained from a person between 18 and 59 years old who received the Ad26.COV2.S COVID-19 vaccine or a placebo. The CDR3 sequence is CASSPWQPDNEQFF. Written as DNA, the CDR3 is TGTGCCAGCAGCCCATGGCAACCTGACAATGAGCAGTTCTTC.